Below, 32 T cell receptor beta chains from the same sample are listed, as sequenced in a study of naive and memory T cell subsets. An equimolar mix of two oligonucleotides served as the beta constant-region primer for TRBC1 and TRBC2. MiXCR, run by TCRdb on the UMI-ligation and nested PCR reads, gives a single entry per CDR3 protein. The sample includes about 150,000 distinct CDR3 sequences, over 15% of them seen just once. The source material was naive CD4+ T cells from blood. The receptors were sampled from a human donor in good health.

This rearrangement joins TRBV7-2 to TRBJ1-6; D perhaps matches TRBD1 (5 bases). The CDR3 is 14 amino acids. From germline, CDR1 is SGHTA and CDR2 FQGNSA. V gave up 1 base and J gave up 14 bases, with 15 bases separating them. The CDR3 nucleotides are TGTGCCAGCAGCTTAGGCAGGGAATTGGGGACCCTCCACTTT. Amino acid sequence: CASSLGRELGTLHF.

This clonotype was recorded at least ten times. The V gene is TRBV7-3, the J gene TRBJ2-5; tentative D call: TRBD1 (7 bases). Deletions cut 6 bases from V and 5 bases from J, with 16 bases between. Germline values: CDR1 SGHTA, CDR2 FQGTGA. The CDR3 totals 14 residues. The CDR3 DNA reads TGTGCCAGCAGTCGTGACAGGGCGGGGGAGACCCAGTACTTC. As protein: CASSRDRAGETQYF.

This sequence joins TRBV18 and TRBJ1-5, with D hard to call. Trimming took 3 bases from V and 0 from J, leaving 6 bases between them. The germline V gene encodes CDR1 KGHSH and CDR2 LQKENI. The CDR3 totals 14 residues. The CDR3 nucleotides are TGTGCCAGCTCACCTTCGTATAGCAATCAGCCCCAGCATTTT. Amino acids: CASSPSYSNQPQHF. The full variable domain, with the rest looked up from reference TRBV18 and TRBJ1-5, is NAGVMQNPRHLVRRRGQEARLRCSPMKGHSHVYWYRQLPEEGLKFMVYLQKENIIDESGMPKERFSAEFPKEGPSILRIQQVVRGDSAAYFCASSPSYSNQPQHFGDGTRLSIL.

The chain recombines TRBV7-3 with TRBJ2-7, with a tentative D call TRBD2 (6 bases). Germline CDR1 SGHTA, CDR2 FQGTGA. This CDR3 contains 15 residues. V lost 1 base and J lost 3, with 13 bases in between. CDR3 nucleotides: TGTGCCAGCAGCTTAATGGGGCAGGGAGGCTACGAGCAGTACTTC. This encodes CASSLMGQGGYEQYF.

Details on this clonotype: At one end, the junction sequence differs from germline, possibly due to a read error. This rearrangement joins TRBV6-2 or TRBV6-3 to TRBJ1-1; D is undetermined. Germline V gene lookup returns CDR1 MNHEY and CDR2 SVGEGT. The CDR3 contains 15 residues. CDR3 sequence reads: CASSTGPYMNAEAFF. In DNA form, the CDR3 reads TGTGCCAGCAGCACCGGGCCTTATATGAACGCTGAAGCTTTCTTT.

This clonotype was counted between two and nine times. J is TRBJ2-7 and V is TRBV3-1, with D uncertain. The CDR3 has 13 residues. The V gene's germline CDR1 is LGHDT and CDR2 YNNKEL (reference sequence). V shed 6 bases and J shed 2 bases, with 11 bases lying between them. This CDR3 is CASSPIYTYEQYF. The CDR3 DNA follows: TGTGCCAGCAGTCCGATCTATACCTACGAGCAGTACTTC.

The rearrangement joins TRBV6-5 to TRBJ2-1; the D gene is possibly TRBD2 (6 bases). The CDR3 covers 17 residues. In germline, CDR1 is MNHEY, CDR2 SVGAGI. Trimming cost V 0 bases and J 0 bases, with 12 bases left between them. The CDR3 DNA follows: TGTGCCAGCAGTTACTCGGTTATTAGCGGCTCCTACAATGAGCAGTTCTTC. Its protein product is CASSYSVISGSYNEQFF.

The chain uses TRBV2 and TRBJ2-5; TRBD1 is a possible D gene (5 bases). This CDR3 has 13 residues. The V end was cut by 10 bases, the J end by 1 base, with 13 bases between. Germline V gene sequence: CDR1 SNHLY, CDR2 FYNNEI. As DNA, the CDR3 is TGTGCCACCACGCCAGGGATCCAAGAGACCCAGTACTTC. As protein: CATTPGIQETQYF.

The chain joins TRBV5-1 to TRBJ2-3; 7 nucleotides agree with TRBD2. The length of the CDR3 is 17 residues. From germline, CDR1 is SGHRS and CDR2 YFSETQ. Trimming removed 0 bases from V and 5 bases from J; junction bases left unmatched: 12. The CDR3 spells CASSLAFQAGDVDTQYF. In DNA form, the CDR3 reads TGCGCCAGCAGCTTGGCCTTCCAGGCGGGAGACGTAGATACGCAGTATTTT.

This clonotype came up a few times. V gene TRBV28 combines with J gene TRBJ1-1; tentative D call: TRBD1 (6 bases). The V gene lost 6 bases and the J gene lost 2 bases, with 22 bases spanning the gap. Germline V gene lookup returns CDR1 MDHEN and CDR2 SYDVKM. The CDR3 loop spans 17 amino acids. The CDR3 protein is CASSSYEGGRGNTEAFF. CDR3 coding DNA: TGTGCCAGCAGCTCATATGAGGGGGGACGAGGTAACACTGAAGCTTTCTTT.

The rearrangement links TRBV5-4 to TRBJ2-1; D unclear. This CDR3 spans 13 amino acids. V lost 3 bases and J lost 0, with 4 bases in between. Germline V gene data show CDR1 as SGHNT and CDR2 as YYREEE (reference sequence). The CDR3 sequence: CASSSLSYNEQFF. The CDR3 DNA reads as TGTGCCAGCAGCTCCCTCTCCTACAATGAGCAGTTCTTC. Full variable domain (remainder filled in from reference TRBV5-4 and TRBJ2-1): ETGVTQSPTHLIKTRGQQVTLRCSSQSGHNTVSWYQQALGQGPQFIFQYYREEENGRGNFPPRFSGLQFPNYSSELNVNALELDDSALYLCASSSLSYNEQFFGPGTRLTVL.

In DNA form, the CDR3 reads TGTGCCAGCAGTTCGCCAGCCCGGGACAGGCGGAACGAGCAGTACTTC. It translates to CASSSPARDRRNEQYF. The rearrangement uses TRBV27 and TRBJ2-7, with 8 bases aligning to TRBD1. J lost 5 bases, V lost 4 bases, and 13 bases had no gene match. The CDR3 has 16 residues. Germline CDR1 MNHEY, CDR2 SMNVEV (reference sequence).

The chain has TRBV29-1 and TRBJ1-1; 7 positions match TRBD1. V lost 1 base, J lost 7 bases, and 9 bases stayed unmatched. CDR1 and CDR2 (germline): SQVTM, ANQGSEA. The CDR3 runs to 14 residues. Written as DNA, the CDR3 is TGCAGCGTTGAAGTGACAGGGCAACACATTGAAGCTTTCTTT. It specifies CSVEVTGQHIEAFF.

In DNA form, the CDR3 reads TGCGCCAGCAGTATCAGGCGCCCGGGGGGGTACAATGAGCAGTTCTTC. This sequence encodes CASSIRRPGGYNEQFF. This rearrangement joins TRBV4-1 to TRBJ2-1; 8 bases align to TRBD2. CDR3 size: 16 residues. V shed 6 bases and J 4 bases; nucleotides not matched to a gene: 11. In germline, CDR1 is MGHRA, CDR2 YSYEKL.

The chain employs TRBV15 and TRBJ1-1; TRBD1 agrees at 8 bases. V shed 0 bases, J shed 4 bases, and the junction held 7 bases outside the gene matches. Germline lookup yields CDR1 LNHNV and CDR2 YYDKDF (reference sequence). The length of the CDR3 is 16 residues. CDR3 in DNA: TGTGCCACCAGCAGAGATCCGCGGACAGGGCTCACTGAAGCTTTCTTT. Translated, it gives CATSRDPRTGLTEAFF. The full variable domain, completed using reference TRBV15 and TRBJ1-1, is DAMVIQNPRYQVTQFGKPVTLSCSQTLNHNVMYWYQQKSSQAPKLLFHYYDKDFNNEADTPDNFQSRRPNTSFCFLDIRSPGLGDTAMYLCATSRDPRTGLTEAFFGQGTRLTVV.

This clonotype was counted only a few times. The CDR3 sequence is CSVEVDRGPMNTEAFF. The CDR3 region has the DNA TGCAGCGTTGAAGTGGACAGGGGGCCGATGAACACTGAAGCTTTCTTT. This sequence joins TRBV29-1 and TRBJ1-1; 11 bases fit TRBD1. The junction had 4 bases not matched to a gene; V was cut back by 1 base and J by 0 bases. From germline, CDR1 is SQVTM and CDR2 ANQGSEA. The CDR3 runs 16 residues.

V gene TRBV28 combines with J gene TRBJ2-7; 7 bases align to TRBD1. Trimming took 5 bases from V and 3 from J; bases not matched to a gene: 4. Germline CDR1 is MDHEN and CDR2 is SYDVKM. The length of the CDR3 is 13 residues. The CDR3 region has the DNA TGTGCCAGCAGTGCCCGGGACAGCTACGAGCAGTACTTC. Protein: CASSARDSYEQYF.

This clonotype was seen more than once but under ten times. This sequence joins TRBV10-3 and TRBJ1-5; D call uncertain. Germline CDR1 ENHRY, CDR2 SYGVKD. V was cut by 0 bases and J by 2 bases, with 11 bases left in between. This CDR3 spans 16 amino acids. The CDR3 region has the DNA TGTGCCATCAGTGAGTCCGGGCTTCCCGGCAATCAGCCCCAGCATTTT. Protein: CAISESGLPGNQPQHF.

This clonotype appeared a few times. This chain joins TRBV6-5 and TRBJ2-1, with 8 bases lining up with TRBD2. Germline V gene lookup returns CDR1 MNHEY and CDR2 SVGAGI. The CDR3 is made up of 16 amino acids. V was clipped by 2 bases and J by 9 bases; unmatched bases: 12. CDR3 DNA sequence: TGTGCCAGCAGTTACACCGAGGCGGGGGGAGCCTTTGAGCAGTTCTTC. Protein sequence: CASSYTEAGGAFEQFF.

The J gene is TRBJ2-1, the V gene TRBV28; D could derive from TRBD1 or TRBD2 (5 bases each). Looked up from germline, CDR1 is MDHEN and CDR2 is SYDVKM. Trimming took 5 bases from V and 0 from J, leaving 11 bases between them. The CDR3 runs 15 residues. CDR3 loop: CASSPAGGSYNEQFF. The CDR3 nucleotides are TGTGCCAGCAGTCCTGCTGGGGGCTCCTACAATGAGCAGTTCTTC.

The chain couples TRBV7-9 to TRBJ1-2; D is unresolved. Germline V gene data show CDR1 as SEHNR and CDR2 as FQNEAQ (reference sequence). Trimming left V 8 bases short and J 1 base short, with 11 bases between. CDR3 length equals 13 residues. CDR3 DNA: TGTGCCAGCCATGGGGAGGGTAACTATGGCTACACCTTC. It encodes CASHGEGNYGYTF.

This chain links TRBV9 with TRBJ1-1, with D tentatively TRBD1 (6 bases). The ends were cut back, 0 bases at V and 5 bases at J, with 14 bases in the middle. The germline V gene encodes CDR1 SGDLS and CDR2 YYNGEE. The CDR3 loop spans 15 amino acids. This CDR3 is CASSVDPQGSTEAFF. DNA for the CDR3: TGTGCCAGCAGCGTAGATCCCCAGGGGAGTACTGAAGCTTTCTTT.

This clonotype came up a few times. CDR3 nucleotides: TGCAGTGCTCCAGGGGCCGATGAAAAACTGTTTTTT. Amino acids: CSAPGADEKLFF. The V gene is TRBV20-1, the J gene TRBJ1-4; D is possibly TRBD1 (6 bases). Germline CDR1 is DFQATT and CDR2 is SNEGSKA (reference sequence). The V and J ends lost 5 bases and 6 bases respectively, with 10 bases between them. The CDR3 is made up of 12 amino acids.

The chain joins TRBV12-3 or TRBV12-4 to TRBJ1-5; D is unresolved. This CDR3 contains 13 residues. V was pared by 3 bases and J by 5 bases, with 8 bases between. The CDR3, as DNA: TGTGCCAGCAGTTTTAGCGGAGATCAGCCCCAGCATTTT. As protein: CASSFSGDQPQHF.

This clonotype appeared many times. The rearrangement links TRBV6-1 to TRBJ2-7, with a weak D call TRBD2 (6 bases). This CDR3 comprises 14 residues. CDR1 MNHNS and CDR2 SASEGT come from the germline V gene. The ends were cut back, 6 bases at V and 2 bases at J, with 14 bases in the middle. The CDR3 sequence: CASRKGSGAYEQYF. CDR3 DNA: TGTGCCAGCAGGAAGGGTAGCGGAGCCTACGAGCAGTACTTC.

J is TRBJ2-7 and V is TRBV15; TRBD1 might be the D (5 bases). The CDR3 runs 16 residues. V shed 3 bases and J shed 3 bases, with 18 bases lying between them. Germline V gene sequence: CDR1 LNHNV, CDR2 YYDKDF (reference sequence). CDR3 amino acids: CATSSIPRSQGYEQYF. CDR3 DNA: TGTGCCACCAGCAGTATCCCCCGGTCCCAGGGCTACGAGCAGTACTTC.

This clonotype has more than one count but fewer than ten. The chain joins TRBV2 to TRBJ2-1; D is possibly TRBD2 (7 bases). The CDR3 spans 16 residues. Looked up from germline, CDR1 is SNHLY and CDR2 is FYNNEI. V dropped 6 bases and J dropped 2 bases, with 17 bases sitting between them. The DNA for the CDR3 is TGTGCCAGCAGCCGAGGGGGGACTATCCCCTACAATGAGCAGTTCTTC. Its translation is CASSRGGTIPYNEQFF.

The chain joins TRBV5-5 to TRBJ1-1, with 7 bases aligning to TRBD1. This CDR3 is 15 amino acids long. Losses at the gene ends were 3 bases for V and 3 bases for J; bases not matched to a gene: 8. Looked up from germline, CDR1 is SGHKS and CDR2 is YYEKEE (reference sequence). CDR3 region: CASSSTGDFDTEAFF. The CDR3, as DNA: TGTGCCAGCAGCTCCACAGGGGATTTTGACACTGAAGCTTTCTTT. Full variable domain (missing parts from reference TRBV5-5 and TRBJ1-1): DAGVTQSPTHLIKTRGQQVTLRCSPISGHKSVSWYQQVLGQGPQFIFQYYEKEERGRGNFPDRFSARQFPNYSSELNVNALLLGDSALYLCASSSTGDFDTEAFFGQGTRLTVV.

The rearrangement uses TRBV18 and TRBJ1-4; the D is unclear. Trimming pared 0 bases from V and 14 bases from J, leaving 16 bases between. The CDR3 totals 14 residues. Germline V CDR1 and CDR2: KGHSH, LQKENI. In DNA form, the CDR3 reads TGTGCCAGCTCACCACCGAGCCCGCAGGAGAGTCTGTTTTTT. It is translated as CASSPPSPQESLFF.

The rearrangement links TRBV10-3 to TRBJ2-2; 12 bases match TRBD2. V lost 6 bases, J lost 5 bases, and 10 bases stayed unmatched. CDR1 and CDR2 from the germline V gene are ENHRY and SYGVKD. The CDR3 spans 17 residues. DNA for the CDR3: TGTGCCATCAGAGGGACTAGCGGGTCCTCTCGGACCGGGGAGCTGTTTTTT. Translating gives CAIRGTSGSSRTGELFF.

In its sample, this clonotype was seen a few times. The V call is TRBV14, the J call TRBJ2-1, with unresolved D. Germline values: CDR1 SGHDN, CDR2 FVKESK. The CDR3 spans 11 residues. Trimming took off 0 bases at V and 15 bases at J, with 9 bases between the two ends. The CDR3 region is CASSQESSLFF. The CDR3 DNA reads TGTGCCAGCAGCCAAGAGTCCTCGTTGTTCTTC.

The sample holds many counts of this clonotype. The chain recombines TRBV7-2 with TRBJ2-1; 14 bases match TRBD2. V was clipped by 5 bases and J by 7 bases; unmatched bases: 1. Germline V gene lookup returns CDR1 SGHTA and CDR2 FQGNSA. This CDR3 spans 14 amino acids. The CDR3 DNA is TGTGCCAGCAGCCGGACTAGCGGGAGGAATGAGCAGTTCTTC. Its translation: CASSRTSGRNEQFF.